This T cell receptor beta chain was retrieved from a study of T cells in women clearing cervical HPV infection. For the study at large: Women with histologically confirmed HPV16-related CIN3 or worse, 2 with invasive cancer, served as cases. No precancer developed; the control's incident HPV16 infection cleared within 12 months.

Concerning this clone: The read comes to an end 3 residues before the CDR3 does, leaving the germline J gene to fill in the end.

Per the germline V gene, CDR1 is DFQATT and CDR2 is SNEGSKA (reference sequence). The CDR3 is 14 residues long. V lost 3 bases to trimming and J lost 6 bases, with 14 bases between them. Assay: immunoSEQ multiplex PCR; the TCRdb copy retains only in-frame clones and omits some. This listing includes about 27,000 clones. This receptor was obtained from a woman between 18 and 70 years old with a cervical HPV16 infection that either progressed to CIN3+ or cleared (not recorded which). Sequenced material: blood buffy coat. The V call is TRBV20-1, the J call TRBJ1-4; D might be TRBD1 (6 bases). The covered CDR3 bases are TGCAGTGCTAGCGAGTTGGGGGCTTATGAAAAA. Protein product: CSASELGAYEK. Given in full, the CDR3 is CSASELGAYEKLFF.